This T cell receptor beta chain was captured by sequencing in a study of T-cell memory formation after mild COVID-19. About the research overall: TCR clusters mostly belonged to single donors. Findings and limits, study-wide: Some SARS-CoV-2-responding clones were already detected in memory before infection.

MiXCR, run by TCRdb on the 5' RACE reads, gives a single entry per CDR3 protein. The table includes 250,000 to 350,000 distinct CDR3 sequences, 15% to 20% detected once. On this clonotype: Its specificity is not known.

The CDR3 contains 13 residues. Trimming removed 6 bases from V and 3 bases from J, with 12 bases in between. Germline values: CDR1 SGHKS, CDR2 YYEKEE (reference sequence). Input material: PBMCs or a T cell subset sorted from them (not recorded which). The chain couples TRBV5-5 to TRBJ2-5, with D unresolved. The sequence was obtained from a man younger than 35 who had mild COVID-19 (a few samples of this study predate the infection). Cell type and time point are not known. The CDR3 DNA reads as TGTGCCAGCACCCTCGTAGTTGAAGAGACCCAGTACTTC. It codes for CASTLVVEETQYF.